This TCR beta chain was profiled in a study of blood T cells in healthy people across ages. Study findings and constraints: Older age went with lower TCR beta diversity per million T cells, in a roughly linear way. The long-lived group displayed more naive CD4+ cells, plus higher diversity, than the aged donors did.

Donors gave approximately 9.9 milliliters of peripheral blood apiece. This clonotype was detected a few times. Its antigen is undetermined. Next came a second PCR, run for about 6 to 11 cycles, which used a sample-barcoded 5' primer along with a J-beta primer mix. Each CDR3 protein gets one entry after TCRdb re-called the 5' RACE reads with MiXCR. The sample has about 1.1 million distinct CDR3 sequences; approximately 38% are singletons. The receptor's source is a young man in good health. Sequencing was carried out using blood.

CDR3 sequence: CASSRGTGGSLNSPLHF. The CDR3 DNA sequence: TGTGCCAGCAGCCGAGGAACAGGGGGCTCTCTGAATTCACCCCTCCACTTT. The V call is TRBV13, the J call TRBJ1-6; TRBD1 matches at 9 bases. The germline V gene encodes CDR1 PRHDT and CDR2 FYEKMQ (reference sequence). The CDR3 is 17 amino acids. J lost 7 bases, V lost 5 bases, and 12 bases had no gene match.